Described below is a single T cell receptor beta chain sequence and its context. The antigen remains undetermined. Method: immunoSEQ multiplex PCR; TCRdb's copy keeps in-frame clones and lacks some. Among some 73,000 clones listed, around 89% were seen once. The source of the sample is a study of OX40 agonist ivuxolimab in advanced cancers. Looking at the study overall: Ivuxolimab doses were 0.01, 0.1, 0.3, 1.5, 3 or 10 mg/kg every 2 weeks.

Germline V gene data show CDR1 as SGHNT and CDR2 as YYREEE (reference sequence). The CDR3 length is 15 residues. Germline trimming cut 3 bases from V and 4 bases from J; bases unmatched to any gene: 8. General observations from the study: CD4+ and CD8+ blood T cells expanded clonally by week 6 at 0.1 to 3.0 mg/kg.

This specimen consisted of CD4+ or CD8+ T cells sorted from blood, obtained in a trial of the OX40 agonist ivuxolimab. The sequence derives from an adult with an advanced solid tumor such as melanoma, head and neck, liver or kidney cancer. V is TRBV5-4 and J is TRBJ1-2; 8 nucleotides align to TRBD1. The chain's CDR3 is CASSSPGQALYGYTF. The CDR3 DNA is TGTGCCAGCAGCTCACCGGGACAGGCCCTCTATGGCTACACCTTC.